What follows are 17 T cell receptor beta chains derived from one specimen sequenced in a study of T cells after yellow fever vaccination. TCRdb redid the calling of the 5' RACE reads with MiXCR, one entry per CDR3 protein. Found here are under 50,000 distinct CDR3 sequences, around 6.8% of them singletons; the top ten hold under 11%. Here the sequenced sample was PBMCs, either bulk or a sorted T-cell subset (CD4+, CD8+, memory, or dextramer-sorted; not recorded which), taken 45 days after the yellow fever booster vaccination. The origin of the receptors is a man aged 30-40 years who received the YFV17D yellow fever vaccine.

CDR3 residues: CASSLDLFPSDTQYF. CDR3 bases: TGCGCCAGCAGCTTGGATCTCTTTCCATCAGATACGCAGTATTTT. This chain uses TRBV5-1 with TRBJ2-3; D not resolved. The ends were cut back, 0 bases at V and 4 bases at J, with 12 bases in the middle. The CDR3 totals 15 residues. CDR1 is SGHRS, CDR2 YFSETQ, per germline.

The chain's CDR3 is CAISESKTAPNQYF. For the CDR3, the DNA is TGTGCCATCAGTGAGTCGAAAACAGCCCCAAACCAGTACTTC. V usage is TRBV10-3 and J usage is TRBJ2-5; D is undetermined. Germline V gene sequence: CDR1 ENHRY, CDR2 SYGVKD. V gave up 0 bases and J gave up 10 bases, with 15 bases separating them. The CDR3 totals 14 residues.

The gene calls are TRBV4-3 and TRBJ2-7; weak D call: TRBD1 (7 bases). V was cut by 4 bases and J by 5 bases, with 12 bases left in between. This CDR3 has 13 residues. Germline CDR1 reads LGHNA; CDR2 reads YSLEER. The CDR3, as DNA: TGCGCCAGCAGCCCTCAGGGGGAGGACGAGCAGTACTTC. It codes for CASSPQGEDEQYF.

The chain carries TRBV12-3 or TRBV12-4 and TRBJ1-5; TRBD1 might be the D (6 bases). Trimming took off 4 bases at V and 6 bases at J, with 16 bases between the two ends. The CDR3 length is 15 residues. Here the CDR3 DNA reads TGTGCCAGCAGTTCGGGTTCCGGGGGCCTTCAGCCCCAGCATTTT. Its protein product is CASSSGSGGLQPQHF.

In this sample, this clonotype turned up many times. The chain links TRBV29-1 to TRBJ2-7; possibly TRBD1 for D (5 bases). The CDR3 consists of 15 residues. V shed 6 bases and J shed 0 bases, with 18 bases lying between them. CDR1 and CDR2 from the germline V gene are SQVTM and ANQGSEA. CDR3 nucleotide sequence: TGCAGCGTGGCAGGGTCCAGCCTAAACTCCTACGAGCAGTACTTC. This encodes CSVAGSSLNSYEQYF.

This clonotype was detected only a few times. V usage is TRBV5-1 and J usage is TRBJ1-4; 7 positions agree with TRBD1. Germline V gene sequence: CDR1 SGHRS, CDR2 YFSETQ. Unmatched junction bases numbered 7, after V lost 4 bases and J lost 4 bases. The CDR3 totals 15 residues. CDR3 coding DNA: TGCGCCAGCAGCGTCAGCGGGACAGTTAATGAAAAACTGTTTTTT. This encodes CASSVSGTVNEKLFF.

This clonotype has a count of ten or more. The V and J genes are TRBV10-3 and TRBJ2-3; perhaps TRBD2 as D (6 bases). The germline V and J ends were trimmed by 10 bases and 5 bases, with 25 bases remaining between them. The CDR3 spans 16 residues. From germline, CDR1 is ENHRY and CDR2 SYGVKD. Here the CDR3 reads CASQSIGTPAVDTQYF. CDR3 DNA: TGTGCCAGCCAGTCGATCGGGACTCCGGCGGTAGATACGCAGTATTTT.

This clonotype has a count of ten or more. V is TRBV19 and J is TRBJ2-7; D tentatively fits TRBD1 or TRBD2 (6 bases each). Germline assignment: CDR1 LNHDA and CDR2 SQIVND (reference sequence). CDR3 size: 14 residues. Trimming took off 5 bases at V and 5 bases at J, with 16 bases between the two ends. The CDR3 nucleotides are TGTGCCAGTAGTTCCGCGGGACACCGTGACGAGCAGTACTTC. Translation gives CASSSAGHRDEQYF.

This clonotype was seen at least ten times. CDR3 sequence reads: CASSFTRLGRGVEQFF. The CDR3 DNA follows: TGTGCCAGCAGCTTTACTCGACTAGGCCGTGGGGTAGAGCAGTTCTTC. This chain uses TRBV5-5 with TRBJ2-1; tentative D call: TRBD2 (6 bases). V lost 2 bases and J lost 10, with 22 bases in between. This CDR3 has 16 residues. Per germline, CDR1 SGHKS and CDR2 YYEKEE (reference sequence).

This clonotype was seen repeatedly, ten times or more. The chain employs TRBV5-1 and TRBJ2-5; D possibly corresponds to TRBD2 (5 bases). CDR1 is SGHRS and CDR2 is YFSETQ in the germline V gene. This CDR3 spans 16 amino acids. Between the trimmed V and J ends, which lost 1 base and 3 bases, there was a span of 16 bases. The CDR3 bases are TGCGCCAGCAGCTTGCGTCGGGCTGGGCGGGAAGAGACCCAGTACTTC. Amino acids: CASSLRRAGREETQYF.

This clonotype was detected ten times or more. The chain combines TRBV19 with TRBJ2-2, with D tentatively TRBD1 (6 bases). CDR3 size: 15 residues. Germline loops: CDR1 LNHDA, CDR2 SQIVND (reference sequence). Trimming took off 3 bases at V and 4 bases at J, with 12 bases between the two ends. Here the CDR3 DNA reads TGTGCCAGTAGTATCAGGGGCGGCGGCACCGGGGAGCTGTTTTTT. Encoded protein: CASSIRGGGTGELFF.

V and J are TRBV19 and TRBJ1-2, with TRBD1 matching 8 bases. The trim removed 6 bases at V and 8 bases at J, leaving 8 bases unmatched. Germline values: CDR1 LNHDA, CDR2 SQIVND (reference sequence). CDR3 size: 13 residues. This CDR3 is CASSPTGADGYTF. The CDR3 DNA is TGTGCCAGTAGCCCGACAGGGGCAGACGGCTACACCTTC.

This clonotype has just a few counts. The rearrangement uses TRBV28 and TRBJ2-5; D possibly uses TRBD1 or TRBD2 (5 bases each). Trimming stripped 7 bases from V and 5 bases from J, with 14 bases between. Germline assignment: CDR1 MDHEN and CDR2 SYDVKM. The CDR3 is 13 amino acids. Here the CDR3 reads CASKGTPGETQYF. The CDR3 DNA follows: TGTGCCAGCAAAGGGACCCCAGGGGAGACCCAGTACTTC.

In its sample, this clonotype was seen many times. The rearrangement uses TRBV2 and TRBJ1-2; 9 bases map to TRBD1. In germline, CDR1 is SNHLY, CDR2 FYNNEI. Trimming at V came to 0 bases and at J to 8 bases, leaving 13 bases not matched to a gene. The CDR3 extends over 17 amino acids. This chain's CDR3 is CASSEAGVRDRVRGYTF. In DNA form, the CDR3 reads TGTGCCAGCAGTGAAGCAGGGGTCAGGGACAGGGTGCGCGGCTACACCTTC. Filled out from reference TRBV2 and TRBJ1-2, the complete variable domain reads EPEVTQTPSHQVTQMGQEVILRCVPISNHLYFYWYRQILGQKVEFLVSFYNNEISEKSEIFDDQFSVERPDGSNFTLKIRSTKLEDSAMYFCASSEAGVRDRVRGYTFGSGTRLTVV.

This clonotype was picked up many times. The gene calls are TRBV7-2 and TRBJ1-4; no clear D. Trimming removed 6 bases at V and 7 bases at J, with 18 bases between. Germline V gives CDR1 SGHTA, CDR2 FQGNSA. The CDR3 contains 15 residues. The CDR3 DNA follows: TGTGCCAGCAGTAACAGCCCGCCCGCCGGTGAAAAACTGTTTTTT. It translates to CASSNSPPAGEKLFF.

The rearrangement joins TRBV3-1 to TRBJ2-7; possibly TRBD1 for D (5 bases). The V and J ends lost 4 bases and 6 bases respectively, with 19 bases between them. Germline V gives CDR1 LGHDT, CDR2 YNNKEL (reference sequence). This CDR3 is 15 amino acids long. In DNA form, the CDR3 reads TGTGCCAGCAGCCCGCAAGGGGTGGCAGTCACCGAGCAGTACTTC. Its translation: CASSPQGVAVTEQYF.

This clonotype has just a few counts. The gene calls are TRBV24-1 and TRBJ2-1; TRBD1 might be the D (6 bases). This CDR3 comprises 13 residues. V gave up 3 bases and J gave up 9 bases, with 11 bases separating them. CDR1 is KGHDR and CDR2 is SFDVKD in the germline V gene. CDR3 amino acids: CATSDRLGAEQFF. In DNA form, the CDR3 reads TGTGCCACCAGTGATCGGTTGGGGGCTGAGCAGTTCTTC.